This T cell receptor (beta chain) is drawn from a study of cytomegalovirus exposure and HLA in healthy donors. A multiplex PCR was run with 60 Vbeta primers and 13 Jbeta primers. This table comes from immunoSEQ multiplex PCR, and its TCRdb copy is limited to in-frame clones, with some not included. The top ten hold 0.5% to 0.85% of the sample, which has roughly 140,000 clones, 75% to 80% seen once. Concerning this clone itself: Its antigen remains unidentified.

Study findings and constraints: A cluster of highly shared sequence variants was likely a sequencing artifact. Most observed TCR sequences were rare, whereas some public TCRs were detected in many donors.

Material: PBMCs. The clonotype comes from a male donor in good health and CMV-seronegative.

The CDR3 DNA reads as TGTGCCAGCACCGGAGGACTAGCTGACTACAATGAGCAGTTCTTC. Translated: CASTGGLADYNEQFF. This chain joins TRBV6-5 and TRBJ2-1; 8 nucleotides align to TRBD2. The CDR3 spans 15 residues. Germline loops: CDR1 MNHEY, CDR2 SVGAGI. Losses at the gene ends were 7 bases for V and 3 bases for J; bases not matched to a gene: 8.